The text below deals with one T cell receptor beta chain. Each cDNA molecule carried a unique molecular identifier. Each CDR3 protein gets one entry after TCRdb re-called the 5' RACE reads with MiXCR. Of almost 30,000 distinct CDR3 sequences in the sample, approximately 4.8% were seen once. This specimen comes from a study of early T cells in non-severe SARS-CoV-2 infection. Study in general: Investigators sequenced bulk RNA drawn from unsorted whole blood, and chains remained unpaired.

V lost 6 bases, J lost 3 bases, and 6 bases stayed unmatched. The CDR3 is 14 residues long. Germline assignment: CDR1 MDHEN and CDR2 SYDVKM. Input material: whole blood. This receptor was taken from an adult who was a healthcare worker with PCR-confirmed SARS-CoV-2 infection or an uninfected control (not recorded which). The chain recombines TRBV28 with TRBJ2-3, with 7 bases matching TRBD1. This chain's CDR3 is CASRAQGRTDTQYF. DNA of the CDR3: TGTGCCAGCAGAGCACAGGGGAGAACAGATACGCAGTATTTT.